This record concerns one T cell receptor beta chain sequence. Its specificity is not known. These data are taken from a study of somatic mutations in cytotoxic T cells in rheumatoid arthritis. Study context: Patient blood, which was peripheral blood collected as 30 ml EDTA, was drawn right after diagnosis and before any treatment started. General study results and limits: Patients with a largest CD8+ clone exceeding 20% of CD8+ cells numbered about an eighth of the roughly 65.

The CDR3 spans 15 residues. With 2 bases removed from V and 3 bases from J, the gap between germline ends came to 14 bases. Germline V lookup: CDR1 MNHNY, CDR2 SVGAGI (reference sequence). Positive selection with magnetic beads achieved the isolation of CD4+ and CD8+ cells, followed by a flow cytometry check of purity. In the authors' workflow: Rarely, patient CD8+ clones larger than 1% corresponded to published virus-specific TCRB sequences. Measured with immunoSEQ multiplex PCR; TCRdb has only the in-frame clones, and not every one. For V, J and clone size, that table is used; D and trimming come from the DNA. The repertoire consists of some 17,000 clones, with approximately 84% occurring once and the leading ten covering approximately 20%.

The clonotype was recovered from an adult with rheumatoid arthritis. The chain couples TRBV6-6 to TRBJ2-7; tentatively, D is TRBD1 or TRBD2 (5 bases each). The specimen sequenced was CD8+ T cells sorted from blood. The CDR3 DNA reads as TGTGCCAGCAGTTACAGGGGAGAGGAGTTCTACGAGCAGTACTTC. It translates to CASSYRGEEFYEQYF.